This T cell receptor (beta chain) originates from a study of identical twins. General observations from the study: Diverse VJ usage suggested most zero-insertion clonotypes were not invariant T cells.

CDR3 length: 16 residues. Deletions cut 4 bases from V and 4 bases from J, with 18 bases between. Per the germline V gene, CDR1 is ENHRY and CDR2 is SYGVKD. This clonotype was found many times. Its antigen is unknown. A universal primer site was incorporated via template switching, and the cDNA contained unique molecular identifiers. One entry per CDR3 protein results from TCRdb running MiXCR on the 5' RACE reads. The profile covers around 370,000 distinct CDR3 sequences, with 7% to 9.5% appearing a single time and under 10% taken by the ten largest. Every sampled donor was Caucasian and healthy. Sequenced sample: naive T cells sorted from blood. The chain couples TRBV10-3 to TRBJ2-3; D is unclear. This receptor was obtained from a woman aged 45-65 years in good health. The CDR3 DNA reads TGTGCCATCAGTGTTGTTCAACTCAATGGTGCAGATACGCAGTATTTT. Protein: CAISVVQLNGADTQYF.